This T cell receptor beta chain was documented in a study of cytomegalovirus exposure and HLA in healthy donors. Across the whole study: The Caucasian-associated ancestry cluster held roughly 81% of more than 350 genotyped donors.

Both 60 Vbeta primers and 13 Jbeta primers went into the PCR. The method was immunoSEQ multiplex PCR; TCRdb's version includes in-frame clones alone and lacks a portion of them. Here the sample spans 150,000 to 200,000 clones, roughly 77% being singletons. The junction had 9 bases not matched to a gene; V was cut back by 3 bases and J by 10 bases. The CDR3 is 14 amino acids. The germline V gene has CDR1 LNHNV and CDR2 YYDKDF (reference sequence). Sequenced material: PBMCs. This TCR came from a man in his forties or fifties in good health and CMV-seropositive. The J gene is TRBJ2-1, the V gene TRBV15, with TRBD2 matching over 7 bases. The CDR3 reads CATSSPFRAGEQFF. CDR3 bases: TGTGCCACCAGCAGTCCCTTTAGAGCGGGAGAGCAGTTCTTC.